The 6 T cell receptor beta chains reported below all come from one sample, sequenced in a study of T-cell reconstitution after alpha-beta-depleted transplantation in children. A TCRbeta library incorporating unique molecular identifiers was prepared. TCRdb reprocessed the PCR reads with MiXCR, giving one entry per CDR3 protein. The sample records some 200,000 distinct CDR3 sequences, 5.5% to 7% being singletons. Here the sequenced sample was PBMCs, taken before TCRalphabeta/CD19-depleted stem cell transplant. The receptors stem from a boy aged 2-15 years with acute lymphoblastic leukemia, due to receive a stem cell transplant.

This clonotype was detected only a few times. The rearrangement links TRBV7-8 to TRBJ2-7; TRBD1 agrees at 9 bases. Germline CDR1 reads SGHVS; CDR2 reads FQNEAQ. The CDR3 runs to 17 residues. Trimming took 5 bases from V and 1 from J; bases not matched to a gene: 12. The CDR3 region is CASSQSGTGFGSYEQYF. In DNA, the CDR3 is TGTGCCAGCAGCCAATCCGGGACAGGGTTCGGATCCTACGAGCAGTACTTC.

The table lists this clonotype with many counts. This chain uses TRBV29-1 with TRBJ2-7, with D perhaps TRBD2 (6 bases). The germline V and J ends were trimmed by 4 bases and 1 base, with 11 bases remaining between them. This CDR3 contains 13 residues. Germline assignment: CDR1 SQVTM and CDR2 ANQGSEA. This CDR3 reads CSVGFGSSYEQYF. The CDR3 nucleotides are TGCAGCGTTGGGTTCGGGAGTTCCTACGAGCAGTACTTC.

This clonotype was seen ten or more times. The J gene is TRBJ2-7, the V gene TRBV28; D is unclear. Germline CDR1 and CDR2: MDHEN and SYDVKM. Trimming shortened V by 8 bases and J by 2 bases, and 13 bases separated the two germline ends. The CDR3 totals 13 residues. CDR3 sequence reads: CASGRDGTYEQYF. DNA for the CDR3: TGTGCCAGCGGACGCGACGGCACCTACGAGCAGTACTTC.

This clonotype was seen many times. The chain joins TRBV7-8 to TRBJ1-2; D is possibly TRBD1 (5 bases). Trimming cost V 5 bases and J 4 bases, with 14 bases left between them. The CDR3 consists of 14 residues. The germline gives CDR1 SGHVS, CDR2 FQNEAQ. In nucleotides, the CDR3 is TGTGCCAGCAGCACGGACAAACAGAGCTATGGCTACACCTTC. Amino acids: CASSTDKQSYGYTF.

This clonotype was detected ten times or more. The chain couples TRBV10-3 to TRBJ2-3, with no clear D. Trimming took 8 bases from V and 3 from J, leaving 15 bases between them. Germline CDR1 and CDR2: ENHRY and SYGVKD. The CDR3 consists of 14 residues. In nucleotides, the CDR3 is TGTGCCATCTCTCGGGTAGCATCAACAGATACGCAGTATTTT. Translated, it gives CAISRVASTDTQYF.

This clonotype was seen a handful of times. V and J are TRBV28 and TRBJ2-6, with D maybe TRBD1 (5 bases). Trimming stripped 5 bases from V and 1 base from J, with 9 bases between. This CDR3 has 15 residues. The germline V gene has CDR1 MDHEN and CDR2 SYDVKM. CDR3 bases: TGTGCCAGCAGTCTGACAGTTTCTGGGGCCAACGTCCTGACTTTC. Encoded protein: CASSLTVSGANVLTF. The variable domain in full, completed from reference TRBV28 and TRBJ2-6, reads DVKVTQSSRYLVKRTGEKVFLECVQDMDHENMFWYRQDPGLGLRLIYFSYDVKMKEKGDIPEGYSVSREKKERFSLILESASTNQTSMYLCASSLTVSGANVLTFGAGSRLTVL.